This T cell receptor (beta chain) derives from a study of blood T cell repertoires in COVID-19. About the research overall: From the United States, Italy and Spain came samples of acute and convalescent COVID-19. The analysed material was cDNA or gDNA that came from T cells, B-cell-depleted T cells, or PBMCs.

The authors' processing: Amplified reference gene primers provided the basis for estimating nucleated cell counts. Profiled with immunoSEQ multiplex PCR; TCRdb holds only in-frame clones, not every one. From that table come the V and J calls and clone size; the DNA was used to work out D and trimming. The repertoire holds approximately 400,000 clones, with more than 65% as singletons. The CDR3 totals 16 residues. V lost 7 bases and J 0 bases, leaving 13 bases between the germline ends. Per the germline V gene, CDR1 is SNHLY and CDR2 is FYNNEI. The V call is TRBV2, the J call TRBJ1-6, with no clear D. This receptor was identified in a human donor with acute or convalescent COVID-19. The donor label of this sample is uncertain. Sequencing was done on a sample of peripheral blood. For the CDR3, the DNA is TGTGCCAGCAACCGGGGTTCTAGCTCCTATAATTCACCCCTCCACTTT. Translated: CASNRGSSSYNSPLHF.